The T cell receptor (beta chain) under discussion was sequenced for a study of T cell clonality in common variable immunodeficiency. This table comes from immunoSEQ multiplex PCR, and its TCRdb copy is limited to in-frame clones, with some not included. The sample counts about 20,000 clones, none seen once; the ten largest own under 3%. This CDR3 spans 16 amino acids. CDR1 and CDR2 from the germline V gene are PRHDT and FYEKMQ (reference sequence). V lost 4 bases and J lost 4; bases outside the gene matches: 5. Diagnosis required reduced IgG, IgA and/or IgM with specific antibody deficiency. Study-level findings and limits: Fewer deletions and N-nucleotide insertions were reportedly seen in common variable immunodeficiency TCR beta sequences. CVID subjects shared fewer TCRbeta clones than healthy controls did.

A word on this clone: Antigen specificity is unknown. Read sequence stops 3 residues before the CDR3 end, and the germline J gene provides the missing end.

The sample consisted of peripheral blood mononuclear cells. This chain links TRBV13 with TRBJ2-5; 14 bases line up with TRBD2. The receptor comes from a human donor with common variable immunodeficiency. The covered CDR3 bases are TGTGCCAGCAGCTGGGGGACTAGCGGGAGAGGAGAGACC. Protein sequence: CASSWGTSGRGET. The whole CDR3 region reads CASSWGTSGRGETQYF.